The 24 T cell receptor beta chains below were found in one sample sequenced in a study of OX40 agonist ivuxolimab in advanced cancers. The library was prepared using the immunoSEQ multiplex PCR assay. TCRdb obtained this table from immuneACCESS and retained in-frame rearrangements with V and J assigned. These tables miss some clones; where compared with another copy, unresolved V genes account for less than half of the shortfall, and the remainder is unexplained. Within this sample are around 86,000 clones, with 84% of them counted one time only. The ten biggest clones cover about 2.7% of the sample. Material: CD4+ or CD8+ T cells sorted from blood, obtained in a trial of the OX40 agonist ivuxolimab. Receptor source: an adult with an advanced solid tumor such as melanoma, head and neck, liver or kidney cancer.

The chain couples TRBV7-9 to TRBJ2-3, with TRBD2 matching 10 bases. The CDR3 contains 15 residues. Unmatched junction bases numbered 8, after V lost 5 bases and J lost 6 bases. The germline V gene has CDR1 SEHNR and CDR2 FQNEAQ (reference sequence). CDR3 coding DNA: TGTGCCAGCAGCGAGGTCAGCGGGGGGGAGGATACGCAGTATTTT. It translates to CASSEVSGGEDTQYF.

This chain joins TRBV10-3 and TRBJ1-1; D is perhaps TRBD1 (6 bases). V gave up 11 bases and J gave up 5 bases, with 15 bases separating them. Germline CDR1 and CDR2: ENHRY and SYGVKD. This CDR3 contains 12 residues. For the CDR3, the DNA is TGTGCCGCCAGGACAGTTAGGACTGAAGCTTTCTTT. Its translation is CAARTVRTEAFF.

V is TRBV28 and J is TRBJ1-5; 8 bases match TRBD1. From germline, CDR1 is MDHEN and CDR2 SYDVKM. J was trimmed by 7 bases and V by 5 bases; bases with no gene match: 10. CDR3 size: 15 residues. The CDR3 region is CASSLSGQAPQPQHF. The CDR3 nucleotides read TGTGCCAGCAGTCTATCGGGACAGGCCCCCCAGCCCCAGCATTTT.

This chain joins TRBV5-6 and TRBJ1-3; D gene ambiguous. V was shortened by 4 bases and J by 0 bases, with 14 bases between the two germline ends. This CDR3 spans 16 amino acids. Per germline, CDR1 SGHDT and CDR2 YYEEEE. CDR3 in amino acids: CASSNDGGLSGNTIYF. CDR3 DNA sequence: TGTGCCAGCAGCAATGACGGAGGACTCTCTGGAAACACCATATATTTT.

DNA for the CDR3: TGTGCCAGCAGTTACATGTATGGCTACACCTTC. Its translation: CASSYMYGYTF. V is TRBV6-5 and J is TRBJ1-2; D remains unclear. Germline V lookup: CDR1 MNHEY, CDR2 SVGAGI. Trimming cost V 2 bases and J 5 bases, with 3 bases left between them. CDR3 length: 11 residues.

V is TRBV6-5 and J is TRBJ2-2; TRBD1 matches at 7 bases. This CDR3 is built from 15 residues. Per the germline V gene, CDR1 is MNHEY and CDR2 is SVGAGI. V gave up 1 base and J gave up 4 bases; unmatched junction bases: 3. The CDR3 loop is CASSYLGQFTGELFF. CDR3 nucleotide sequence: TGTGCCAGCAGTTACTTGGGACAGTTCACCGGGGAGCTGTTTTTT.

The CDR3 here is CASSVAQLTEAFF. CDR3 coding DNA: TGTGCCAGCAGCGTAGCACAGCTCACTGAAGCTTTCTTT. The chain employs TRBV9 and TRBJ1-1; D remains unclear. Germline-derived CDR1 and CDR2 are SGDLS and YYNGEE. The V gene lost 0 bases and the J gene lost 4 bases, with 7 bases spanning the gap. The CDR3 sequence is 13 residues long.

This chain connects TRBV6-5 to TRBJ2-3, with D possibly called TRBD1 or TRBD2 (6 bases each). V lost 2 bases and J lost 3, with 12 bases in between. The CDR3 has 15 residues. CDR1 and CDR2 (germline): MNHEY, SVGAGI. CDR3 sequence reads: CASSYEGGRTDTQYF. Here the CDR3 DNA reads TGTGCCAGCAGTTACGAGGGGGGCCGAACAGATACGCAGTATTTT.

The chain links TRBV19 to TRBJ2-3; D remains unclear. Trimming cost V 1 base and J 4 bases, with 9 bases left between them. The CDR3 runs 14 residues. In germline, CDR1 is LNHDA, CDR2 SQIVND (reference sequence). The CDR3 DNA reads TGTGCCAGTAGTATAGCCAGCAGATCAGATACGCAGTATTTT. Protein: CASSIASRSDTQYF.

The chain combines TRBV27 with TRBJ1-2; tentatively, D is TRBD1 (6 bases). Germline CDR1 reads MNHEY; CDR2 reads SMNVEV (reference sequence). V lost 4 bases, J lost 8 bases, and 17 bases lay in between. The CDR3 sequence is 14 residues long. The DNA of the CDR3 is TGTGCCAGCAGTTCACAGGGTAGTCGTGGGGGCTACACCTTC. Its translation is CASSSQGSRGGYTF.

V gene TRBV7-9 combines with J gene TRBJ2-5; 12 nucleotides match TRBD1. Germline lookup yields CDR1 SEHNR and CDR2 FQNEAQ (reference sequence). CDR3 length equals 15 residues. J lost 7 bases, V lost 1 base, and 4 bases had no gene match. CDR3 nucleotide sequence: TGTGCCAGCAGCTTAGGGGACAGGGGGCACGGGACCCAGTACTTC. Protein sequence: CASSLGDRGHGTQYF.

This chain joins TRBV25-1 and TRBJ2-3, with no clear D. Looked up from germline, CDR1 is MGHDK and CDR2 is SYGVNS. This CDR3 region has 13 residues. The ends were cut back, 5 bases at V and 1 base at J, with 7 bases in the middle. CDR3 in DNA: TGTGCCAGCAGTTTTCAGGGCACAGATACGCAGTATTTT. It is translated as CASSFQGTDTQYF. The full variable domain, completed using reference TRBV25-1 and TRBJ2-3, is EADIYQTPRYLVIGTGKKITLECSQTMGHDKMYWYQQDPGMELHLIHYSYGVNSTEKGDLSSESTVSRIRTEHFPLTLESARPSHTSQYLCASSFQGTDTQYFGPGTRLTVL.

The rearrangement joins TRBV18 to TRBJ2-5, with TRBD2 as a possible D gene (6 bases). CDR1 KGHSH and CDR2 LQKENI come from the germline V gene. The CDR3 contains 15 residues. V lost 0 bases, J lost 4 bases, and 12 bases lay in between. The DNA for the CDR3 is TGTGCCAGCTCACCACCGGTGACTAGATTAGAGACCCAGTACTTC. As protein: CASSPPVTRLETQYF.

The chain couples TRBV29-1 to TRBJ2-3; D perhaps matches TRBD1 (5 bases). Trimming took off 5 bases at V and 3 bases at J, with 15 bases between the two ends. There are 14 residues in the CDR3. Germline CDR1 SQVTM, CDR2 ANQGSEA. CDR3 in amino acids: CSVPRGGGTDTQYF. CDR3 in DNA: TGCAGCGTTCCTAGGGGCGGCGGTACAGATACGCAGTATTTT.

V usage is TRBV6-4 and J usage is TRBJ2-2, with 9 bases matching TRBD1. V was clipped by 9 bases and J by 1 base; unmatched bases: 3. CDR3 length equals 14 residues. The V gene's germline CDR1 is MRHNA and CDR2 SNTAGT. In DNA form, the CDR3 reads TGTGCCAGTAAGGACAGGGGGAACACCGGGGAGCTGTTTTTT. It is translated as CASKDRGNTGELFF.

The J gene is TRBJ1-2, the V gene TRBV10-3, with 11 bases identical to TRBD1. This CDR3 has 15 residues. CDR1 is ENHRY, CDR2 SYGVKD, per germline. V lost 2 bases to trimming and J lost 2 bases; unmatched junction nucleotides: 1. This CDR3 reads CAISEGQGANYGYTF. The CDR3, as DNA: TGTGCCATCAGTGAGGGACAGGGGGCCAACTATGGCTACACCTTC.

The rearrangement uses TRBV7-2 and TRBJ2-5, with 9 positions matching TRBD1. The J call is in doubt because the DNA end fits TRBJ2-7 better. Germline assignment: CDR1 SGHTA and CDR2 FQGNSA. This CDR3 is built from 14 residues. CDR3 nucleotide sequence: TGTGCCAGCAGCTCGGGACAGGGATGGTACGAGCAGTACTTC. This translates into CASSSGQGWYEQYF.

This sequence joins TRBV6-5 and TRBJ2-7, with D perhaps TRBD2 (5 bases). Germline CDR1 and CDR2: MNHEY and SVGAGI. This CDR3 is 12 amino acids long. V was shortened by 7 bases and J by 3 bases, with 10 bases between the two germline ends. CDR3 loop: CASTSAGYEQYF. The CDR3 region has the DNA TGTGCCAGCACCTCCGCGGGCTACGAGCAGTACTTC.

V usage is TRBV2 and J usage is TRBJ2-3; TRBD2 matches 13 bases. This CDR3 is built from 14 residues. The trim removed 4 bases at V and 6 bases at J, leaving 1 base unmatched. The germline CDR1 and CDR2 sequences are SNHLY and FYNNEI. The chain's CDR3 is CASSVLAGGDTQYF. DNA for the CDR3: TGTGCCAGCAGTGTACTAGCGGGGGGGGATACGCAGTATTTT.

The genes are TRBV30 and TRBJ2-1; no clear D gene. Germline V gene lookup returns CDR1 GTSNPN and CDR2 SVGIG (reference sequence). V lost 2 bases and J 2 bases, leaving 13 bases between the germline ends. The CDR3 runs 15 residues. In nucleotides, the CDR3 is TGTGCCTGGAGTTCGGTAAGTCGAACCTACAATGAGCAGTTCTTC. Translated: CAWSSVSRTYNEQFF.

This chain connects TRBV5-1 to TRBJ2-1; no clear D gene. Germline CDR1 is SGHRS and CDR2 is YFSETQ. The V end lost 1 base, the J end lost 0 bases, and 5 bases lay between the germline ends. The CDR3 loop spans 14 amino acids. CDR3: CASSLSSSYNEQFF. The CDR3 DNA follows: TGCGCCAGCAGCTTGAGTAGCTCCTACAATGAGCAGTTCTTC.

The rearrangement links TRBV19 to TRBJ2-3, with TRBD2 identical over 7 bases. The CDR3 runs 15 residues. Germline loops: CDR1 LNHDA, CDR2 SQIVND (reference sequence). V trimming: 2 bases; J trimming: 4 bases; junction bases outside the gene matches: 6. The CDR3 DNA sequence: TGTGCCAGTAGTATATGGGGGAGCGGGGCAGATACGCAGTATTTT. This encodes CASSIWGSGADTQYF.

The V gene is TRBV27, the J gene TRBJ2-7; 7 nucleotides agree with TRBD2. The J segment lost 6 bases and the V segment lost 5 bases, leaving 7 bases of the junction unmatched. The CDR3 is 13 amino acids. The V gene's germline CDR1 is MNHEY and CDR2 SMNVEV (reference sequence). CDR3 coding DNA: TGTGCCAGCAGTCCGATCTCGGGGGGCGAGCAGTACGTC. It translates to CASSPISGGEQYV.

The chain employs TRBV10-3 and TRBJ2-7, with D possibly matching TRBD2 (5 bases). This CDR3 has 14 residues. Trimming took 1 base from V and 4 from J, leaving 11 bases between them. The germline gives CDR1 ENHRY, CDR2 SYGVKD. CDR3 sequence: CAISELAEAYEQYF. DNA for the CDR3: TGTGCCATCAGTGAGTTGGCGGAGGCATACGAGCAGTACTTC.